This TCR beta chain was sequenced in a study of naive and memory T cell subsets. The V segment lost 7 bases and the J segment 4 bases; nucleotides outside the gene matches: 7. The CDR3 consists of 13 residues. The germline CDR1 and CDR2 sequences are SQVTM and ANQGSEA. Two oligonucleotides, mixed equimolar, formed the beta constant-region primer covering TRBC1 and TRBC2. TCRdb ran MiXCR on the UMI-ligation and nested PCR reads and lists one entry per CDR3 protein. The table has roughly 91,000 distinct CDR3 sequences, around 12% seen once. General study findings and limits: Over 85% of naive TCR sequences appeared only once, unlike memory subsets.

Turning to this clonotype: Its specificity is not known.

The rearrangement joins TRBV29-1 to TRBJ1-1, with TRBD1 matching 9 bases. The origin of this receptor is a human donor in good health. Specimen: central memory CD4+ T cells from blood. The CDR3 coding sequence is TGCAGCGCCGTGGGACAGGGAGGCACTGAAGCTTTCTTT. Residues: CSAVGQGGTEAFF.